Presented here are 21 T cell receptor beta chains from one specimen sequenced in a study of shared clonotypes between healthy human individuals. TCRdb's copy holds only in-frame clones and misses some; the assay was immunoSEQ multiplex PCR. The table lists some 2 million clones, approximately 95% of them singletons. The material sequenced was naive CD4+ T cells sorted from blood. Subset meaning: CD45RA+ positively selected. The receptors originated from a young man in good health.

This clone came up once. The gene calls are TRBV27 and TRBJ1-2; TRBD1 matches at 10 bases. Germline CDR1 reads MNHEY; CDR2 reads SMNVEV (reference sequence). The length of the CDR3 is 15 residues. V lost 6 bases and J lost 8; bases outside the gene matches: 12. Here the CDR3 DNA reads TGTGCCAGCAGGGGGACAGGGGTCCCATCCAGCGGCTACACCTTC. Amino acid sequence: CASRGTGVPSSGYTF.

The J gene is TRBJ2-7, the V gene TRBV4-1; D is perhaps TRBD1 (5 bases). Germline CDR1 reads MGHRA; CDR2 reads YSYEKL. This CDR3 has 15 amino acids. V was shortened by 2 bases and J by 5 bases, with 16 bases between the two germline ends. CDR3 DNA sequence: TGCGCCAGCAGCCAATACAGGAACGACGTCGACGAGCAGTACTTC. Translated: CASSQYRNDVDEQYF.

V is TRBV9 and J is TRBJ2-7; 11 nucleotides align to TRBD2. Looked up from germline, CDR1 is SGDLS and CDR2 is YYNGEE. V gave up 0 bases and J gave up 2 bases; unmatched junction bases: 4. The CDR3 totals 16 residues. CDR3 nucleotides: TGTGCCAGCAGCGTAGTAGGGACTAGCGGTCCCTACGAGCAGTACTTC. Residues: CASSVVGTSGPYEQYF. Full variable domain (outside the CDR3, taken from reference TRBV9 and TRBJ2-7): DSGVTQTPKHLITATGQRVTLRCSPRSGDLSVYWYQQSLDQGLQFLIQYYNGEERAKGNILERFSAQQFPDLHSELNLSSLELGDSALYFCASSVVGTSGPYEQYFGPGTRLTVT.

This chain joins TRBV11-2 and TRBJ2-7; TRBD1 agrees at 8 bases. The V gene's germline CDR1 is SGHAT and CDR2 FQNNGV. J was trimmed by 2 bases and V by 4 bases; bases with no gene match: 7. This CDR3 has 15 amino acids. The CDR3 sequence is CASSSWTGLTYEQYF. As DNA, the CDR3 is TGTGCCAGCAGCTCATGGACAGGGCTGACCTACGAGCAGTACTTC.

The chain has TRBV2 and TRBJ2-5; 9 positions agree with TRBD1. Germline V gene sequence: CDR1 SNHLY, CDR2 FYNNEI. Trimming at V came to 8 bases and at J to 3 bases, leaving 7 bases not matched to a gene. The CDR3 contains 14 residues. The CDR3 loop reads CASSGQGKKETQYF. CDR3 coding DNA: TGTGCCAGCTCGGGACAGGGTAAAAAAGAGACCCAGTACTTC.

CDR3 protein: CASGYGTGAYEQYF. DNA for the CDR3: TGTGCTAGTGGTTACGGGACAGGGGCTTACGAGCAGTACTTC. The chain is built from TRBV12-5 and TRBJ2-7, with 10 bases identical to TRBD1. The V gene end was trimmed by 4 bases and the J gene end by 4 bases; junction bases not matched to a gene: 4. This CDR3 comprises 14 residues. The V gene's germline CDR1 is LGHNT and CDR2 FRNRAP.

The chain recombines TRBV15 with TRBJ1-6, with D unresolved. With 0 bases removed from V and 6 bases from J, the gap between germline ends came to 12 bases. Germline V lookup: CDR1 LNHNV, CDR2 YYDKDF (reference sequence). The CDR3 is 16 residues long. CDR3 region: CATSRDRAGTNSPLHF. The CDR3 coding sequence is TGTGCCACCAGCAGAGATCGGGCGGGAACTAATTCACCCCTCCACTTT.

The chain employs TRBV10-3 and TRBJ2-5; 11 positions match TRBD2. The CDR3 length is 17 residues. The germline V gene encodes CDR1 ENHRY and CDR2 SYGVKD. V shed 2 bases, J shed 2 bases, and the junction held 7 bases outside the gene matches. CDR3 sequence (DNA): TGTGCCATCAGTGAGATCCTAGCGGGGGGTGGGCAAGAGACCCAGTACTTC. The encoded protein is CAISEILAGGGQETQYF.

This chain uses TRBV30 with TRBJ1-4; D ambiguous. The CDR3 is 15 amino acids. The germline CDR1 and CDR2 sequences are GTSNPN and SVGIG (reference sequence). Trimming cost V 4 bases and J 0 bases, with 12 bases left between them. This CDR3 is CAWNSQTSTNEKLFF. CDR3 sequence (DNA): TGTGCCTGGAACTCCCAAACTTCAACTAATGAAAAACTGTTTTTT. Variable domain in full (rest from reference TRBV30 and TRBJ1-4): SQTIHQWPATLVQPVGSPLSLECTVEGTSNPNLYWYRQAAGRGLQLLFYSVGIGQISSEVPQNLSASRPQDRQFILSSKKLLLSDSGFYLCAWNSQTSTNEKLFFGSGTQLSVL.

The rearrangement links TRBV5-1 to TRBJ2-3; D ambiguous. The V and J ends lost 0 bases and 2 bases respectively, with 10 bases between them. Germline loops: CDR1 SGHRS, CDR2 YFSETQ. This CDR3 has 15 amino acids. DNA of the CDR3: TGCGCCAGCAGCTTGGCCGCTAGAAACACAGATACGCAGTATTTT. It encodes CASSLAARNTDTQYF. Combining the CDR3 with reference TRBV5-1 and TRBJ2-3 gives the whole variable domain KAGVTQTPRYLIKTRGQQVTLSCSPISGHRSVSWYQQTPGQGLQFLFEYFSETQRNKGNFPGRFSGRQFSNSRSEMNVSTLELGDSALYLCASSLAARNTDTQYFGPGTRLTVL.

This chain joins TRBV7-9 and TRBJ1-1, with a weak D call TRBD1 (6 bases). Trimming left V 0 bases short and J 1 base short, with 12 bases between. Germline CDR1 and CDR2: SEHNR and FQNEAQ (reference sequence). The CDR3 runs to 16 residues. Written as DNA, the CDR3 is TGTGCCAGCAGCTTAGCCGCCGGGACAAAGAACACTGAAGCTTTCTTT. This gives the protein CASSLAAGTKNTEAFF.

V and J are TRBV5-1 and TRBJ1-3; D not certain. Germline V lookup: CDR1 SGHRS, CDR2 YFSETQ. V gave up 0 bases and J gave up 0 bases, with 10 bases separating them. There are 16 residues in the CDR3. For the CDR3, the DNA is TGCGCCAGCAGCTTGGGGGGTTCGAACTCTGGAAACACCATATATTTT. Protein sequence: CASSLGGSNSGNTIYF.

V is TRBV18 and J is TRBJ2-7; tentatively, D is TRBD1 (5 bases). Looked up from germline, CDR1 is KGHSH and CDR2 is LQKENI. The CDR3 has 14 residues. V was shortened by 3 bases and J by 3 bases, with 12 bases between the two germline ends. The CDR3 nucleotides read TGTGCCAGCTCACCGAATTCCCAGGGCTACGAGCAGTACTTC. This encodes CASSPNSQGYEQYF. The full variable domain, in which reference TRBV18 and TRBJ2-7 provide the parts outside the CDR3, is NAGVMQNPRHLVRRRGQEARLRCSPMKGHSHVYWYRQLPEEGLKFMVYLQKENIIDESGMPKERFSAEFPKEGPSILRIQQVVRGDSAAYFCASSPNSQGYEQYFGPGTRLTVT.

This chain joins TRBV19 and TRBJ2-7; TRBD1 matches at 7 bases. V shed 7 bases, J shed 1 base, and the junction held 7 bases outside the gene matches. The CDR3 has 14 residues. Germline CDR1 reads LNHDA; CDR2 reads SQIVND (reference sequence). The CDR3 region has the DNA TGTGCCAGTAACCCAGGGGACAGTTCCTACGAGCAGTACTTC. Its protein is CASNPGDSSYEQYF.

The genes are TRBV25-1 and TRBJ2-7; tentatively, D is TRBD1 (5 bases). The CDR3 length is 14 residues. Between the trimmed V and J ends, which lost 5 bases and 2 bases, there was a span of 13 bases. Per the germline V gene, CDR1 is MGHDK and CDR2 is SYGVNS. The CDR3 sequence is CASSLSGSPYEQYF. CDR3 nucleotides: TGTGCCAGCAGTCTTTCAGGGTCCCCCTACGAGCAGTACTTC.

CDR3 sequence (DNA): TGCGCCAGCAGCCAAGTAATAGGACAGGGGGGTTCAAGCAATCAGCCCCAGCATTTT. It specifies CASSQVIGQGGSSNQPQHF. The chain is built from TRBV4-1 and TRBJ1-5; 10 nucleotides align to TRBD1. Trimming cost V 1 base and J 1 base; bases outside gene matches: 10. CDR1 MGHRA and CDR2 YSYEKL come from the germline V gene. There are 19 residues in the CDR3.

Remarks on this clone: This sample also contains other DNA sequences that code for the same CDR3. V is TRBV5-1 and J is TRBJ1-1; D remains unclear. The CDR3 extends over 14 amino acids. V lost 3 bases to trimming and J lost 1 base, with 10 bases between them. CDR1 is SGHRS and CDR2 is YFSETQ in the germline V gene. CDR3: CASSSGTGNTEAFF. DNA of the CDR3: TGCGCCAGCAGCTCGGGAACGGGGAACACTGAAGCTTTCTTT. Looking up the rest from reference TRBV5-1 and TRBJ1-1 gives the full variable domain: KAGVTQTPRYLIKTRGQQVTLSCSPISGHRSVSWYQQTPGQGLQFLFEYFSETQRNKGNFPGRFSGRQFSNSRSEMNVSTLELGDSALYLCASSSGTGNTEAFFGQGTRLTVV.

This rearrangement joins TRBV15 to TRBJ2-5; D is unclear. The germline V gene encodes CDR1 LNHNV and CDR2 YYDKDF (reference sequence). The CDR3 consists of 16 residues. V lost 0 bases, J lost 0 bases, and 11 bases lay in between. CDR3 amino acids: CATSRDTDWYQETQYF. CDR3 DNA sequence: TGTGCCACCAGCAGAGACACCGACTGGTACCAAGAGACCCAGTACTTC.

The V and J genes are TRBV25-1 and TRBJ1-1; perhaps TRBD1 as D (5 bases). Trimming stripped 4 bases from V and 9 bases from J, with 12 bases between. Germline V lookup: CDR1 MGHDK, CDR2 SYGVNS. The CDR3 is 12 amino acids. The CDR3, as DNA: TGTGCCAGCAGTGGGACGAGGGGAAAAGCTTTCTTT. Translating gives CASSGTRGKAFF. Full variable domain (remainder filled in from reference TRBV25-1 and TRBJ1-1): EADIYQTPRYLVIGTGKKITLECSQTMGHDKMYWYQQDPGMELHLIHYSYGVNSTEKGDLSSESTVSRIRTEHFPLTLESARPSHTSQYLCASSGTRGKAFFGQGTRLTVV.

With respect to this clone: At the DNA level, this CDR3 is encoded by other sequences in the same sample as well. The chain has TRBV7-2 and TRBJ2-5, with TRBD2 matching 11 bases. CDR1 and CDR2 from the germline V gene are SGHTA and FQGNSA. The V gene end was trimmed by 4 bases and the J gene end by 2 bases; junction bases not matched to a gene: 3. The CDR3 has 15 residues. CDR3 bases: TGTGCCAGCAGCTCCTTAGCGGGGGGGCAAGAGACCCAGTACTTC. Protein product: CASSSLAGGQETQYF.

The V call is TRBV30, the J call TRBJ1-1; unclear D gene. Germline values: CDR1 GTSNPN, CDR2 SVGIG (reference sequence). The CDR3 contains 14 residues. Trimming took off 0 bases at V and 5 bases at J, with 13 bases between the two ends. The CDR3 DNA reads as TGTGCCTGGAGTGTCTGGGAAGGAAAGACTGAAGCTTTCTTT. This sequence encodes CAWSVWEGKTEAFF.